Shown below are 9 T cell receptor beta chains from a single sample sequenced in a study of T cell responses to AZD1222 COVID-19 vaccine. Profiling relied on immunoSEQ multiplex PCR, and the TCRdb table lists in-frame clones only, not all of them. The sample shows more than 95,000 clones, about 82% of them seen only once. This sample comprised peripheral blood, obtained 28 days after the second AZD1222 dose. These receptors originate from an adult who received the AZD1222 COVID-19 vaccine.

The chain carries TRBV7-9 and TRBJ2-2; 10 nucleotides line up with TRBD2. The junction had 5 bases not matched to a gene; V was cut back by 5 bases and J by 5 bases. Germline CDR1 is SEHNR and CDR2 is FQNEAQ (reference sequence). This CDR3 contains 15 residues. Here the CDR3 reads CASSPKREGTGELFF. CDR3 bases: TGTGCCAGCAGCCCAAAGCGGGAGGGAACCGGGGAGCTGTTTTTT.

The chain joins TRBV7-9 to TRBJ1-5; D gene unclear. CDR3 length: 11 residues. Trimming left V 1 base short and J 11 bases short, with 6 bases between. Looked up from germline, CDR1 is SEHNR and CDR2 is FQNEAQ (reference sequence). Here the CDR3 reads CASSLGVSQHF. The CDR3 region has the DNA TGTGCCAGCAGCTTAGGGGTCTCCCAGCATTTT.

CDR3 DNA: TGTGCCTGGACAATAGGACTAGTGGGCACAGATACGCAGTATTTT. It yields the protein CAWTIGLVGTDTQYF. V usage is TRBV30 and J usage is TRBJ2-3, with TRBD2 identical over 7 bases. Germline-derived CDR1 and CDR2 are GTSNPN and SVGIG (reference sequence). There are 15 residues in the CDR3. The V and J ends lost 4 bases and 1 base, in that order; junction bases with no gene match: 8.

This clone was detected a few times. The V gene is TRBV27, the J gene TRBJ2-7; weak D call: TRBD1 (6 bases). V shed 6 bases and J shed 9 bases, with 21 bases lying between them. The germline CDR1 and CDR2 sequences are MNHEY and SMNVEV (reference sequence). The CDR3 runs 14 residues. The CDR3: CASSPDDVFRGQYF. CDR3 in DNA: TGTGCCAGCAGCCCCGACGATGTGTTCAGGGGGCAGTACTTC.

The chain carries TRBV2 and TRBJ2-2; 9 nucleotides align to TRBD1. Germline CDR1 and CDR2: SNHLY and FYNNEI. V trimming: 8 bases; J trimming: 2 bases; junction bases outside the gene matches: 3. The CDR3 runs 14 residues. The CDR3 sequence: CASGGQGNTGELFF. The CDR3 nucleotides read TGTGCCAGCGGGGGACAGGGAAACACCGGGGAGCTGTTTTTT.

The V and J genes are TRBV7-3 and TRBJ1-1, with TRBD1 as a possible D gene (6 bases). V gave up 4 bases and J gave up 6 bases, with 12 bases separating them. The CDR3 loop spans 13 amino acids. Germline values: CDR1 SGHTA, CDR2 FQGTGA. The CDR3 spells CASSSTGFAEAFF. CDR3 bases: TGTGCCAGCAGCTCTACAGGGTTCGCTGAAGCTTTCTTT.

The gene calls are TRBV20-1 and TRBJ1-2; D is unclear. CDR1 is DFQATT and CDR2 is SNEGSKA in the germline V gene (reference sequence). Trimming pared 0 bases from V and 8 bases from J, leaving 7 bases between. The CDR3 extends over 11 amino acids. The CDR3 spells CSARDGGGYTF. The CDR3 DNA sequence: TGCAGTGCTAGAGATGGTGGCGGCTACACCTTC.

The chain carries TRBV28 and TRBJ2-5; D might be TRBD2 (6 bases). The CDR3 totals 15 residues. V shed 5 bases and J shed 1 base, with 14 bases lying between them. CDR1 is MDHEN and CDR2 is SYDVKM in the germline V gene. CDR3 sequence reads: CASSPSVGGQETQYF. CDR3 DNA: TGTGCCAGCAGTCCCTCTGTGGGGGGCCAAGAGACCCAGTACTTC.

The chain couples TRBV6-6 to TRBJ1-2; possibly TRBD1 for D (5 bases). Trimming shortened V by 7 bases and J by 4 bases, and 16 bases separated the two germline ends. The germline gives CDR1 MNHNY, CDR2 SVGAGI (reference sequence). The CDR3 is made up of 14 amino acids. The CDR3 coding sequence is TGTGCCAGCATCCAATCGGGGGGAGGCTATGGCTACACCTTC. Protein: CASIQSGGGYGYTF.